Listed here are 14 T cell receptor beta chains from one sample, sequenced in a study of T cells in women clearing cervical HPV infection. Libraries were prepared by immunoSEQ multiplex PCR; TCRdb keeps only in-frame clonotypes and omits some of them. The data show 20,000 to 25,000 clones, and the top ten clones hold 2% to 3%. Sequencing input: blood buffy coat. Every receptor here comes from a woman between 18 and 75 years old with a cervical HPV16 infection that either progressed to CIN3+ or cleared (not recorded which).

As regards this clone: The sequence runs out 3 residues before the end of the CDR3; the remainder is reconstructed from the germline J gene. V usage is TRBV7-9 and J usage is TRBJ2-2; 7 nucleotides match TRBD2. Germline V CDR1 and CDR2: SEHNR, FQNEAQ (reference sequence). CDR3 length equals 15 residues. V lost 6 bases and J lost 0; bases outside the gene matches: 4. Incomplete CDR3 DNA: TGTGCCAGCAGAGGACTAGTAGCGAACACCGGGGAG. Its translation: CASRGLVANTGE. The complete CDR3 sequence is CASRGLVANTGELFF.

In regard to this clone: The read terminates 3 residues ahead of where the CDR3 ends, so the germline J gene completes it. The chain joins TRBV7-3 to TRBJ2-3; 12 bases are a match to TRBD2. V lost 5 bases to trimming and J lost 6 bases; unmatched junction nucleotides: 6. The germline gives CDR1 SGHTA, CDR2 FQGTGA. This CDR3 has 15 residues. The part of the CDR3 DNA that was read is TGTGCCAGCAGCCCCCTAGCGGGGGGGCGGGATACG. This translates into CASSPLAGGRDT. The full CDR3 sequence reads CASSPLAGGRDTQYF.

Concerning this clone: The read terminates 3 residues before the CDR3 end, so the remaining end is supplied by the germline J gene. The chain has TRBV3-1 (or the pseudogene TRBV3-2) and TRBJ2-7; the match to TRBD2 covers 11 bases. Germline V lookup: CDR1 LGHDT, CDR2 YNNKEL (reference sequence). This CDR3 has 17 amino acids. J gave up 1 base and V 2 bases, and 7 bases lay outside the gene matches. This chain's CDR3 is CASSQKRASGRSYEQYF. The part of the CDR3 DNA that was read is TGTGCCAGCAGCCAAAAAAGAGCTAGCGGGAGGTCCTACGAG.

Remarks on this clone: The read is 3 residues too short to cover the CDR3 end, so that end is filled in from the germline J gene. The chain employs TRBV7-9 and TRBJ1-4; D unresolved. There are 15 residues in the CDR3. V lost 3 bases, J lost 8 bases, and 16 bases lay in between. Looked up from germline, CDR1 is SEHNR and CDR2 is FQNEAQ (reference sequence). The chain's CDR3 is CASSLNSDVREKLFF. Partial CDR3 DNA: TGTGCCAGCAGCTTGAACTCGGATGTCAGGGAAAAA.

To note about this clone: The CDR3 end is not reached by the read, which stops 3 residues before it; the germline J gene fills it in. The chain combines TRBV2 with TRBJ1-2; D is undetermined. CDR3 length: 18 residues. Germline V gene lookup returns CDR1 SNHLY and CDR2 FYNNEI. The DNA read from the CDR3 is TGTGCCAGCAGTGAAGCGGGTATTAGCGGGAGAAGCACAGATACC. This encodes CASSEAGISGRSTDT. The full CDR3 is CASSEAGISGRSTDTYTF.

On this clone: The CDR3 is cut off 3 residues early in the read; its end comes from the germline J gene. The rearrangement joins TRBV7-9 to TRBJ1-2; the D is unclear. CDR1 is SEHNR, CDR2 FQNEAQ, per germline (reference sequence). The CDR3 contains 13 residues. CDR3 DNA (partial): TGTGCCAGCAGACTAGCGGGAGGGCCCGAC. It encodes CASRLAGGPD. The whole CDR3 is CASRLAGGPDYTF.

About this clone: One end of the junction is discordant with germline, which a read error may explain. The observed sequence ends 3 residues before the CDR3 terminus, with the missing tail filled in from the germline J gene. J is TRBJ1-1 and V is TRBV10-2; D perhaps matches TRBD1 (5 bases). The CDR3 is 13 residues long. Germline-derived CDR1 and CDR2 are WSHSY and SAAADI. Here the CDR3 reads CATSGQGNTEAFF. CDR3 DNA (partial): TGCGCCACCAGTGGGCAGGGGAACACTGAA.

As regards this clone: The CDR3 end lies 3 residues beyond the end of the read and is filled in from the germline J gene. The chain is built from TRBV18 and TRBJ2-1; 8 nucleotides match TRBD2. The CDR3 consists of 14 residues. J lost 5 bases, V lost 3 bases, and 3 bases had no gene match. Germline V gene lookup returns CDR1 KGHSH and CDR2 LQKENI. The CDR3 reads CASSPGLGHNEQFF. The CDR3 DNA, read in part, is TGTGCCAGCTCACCGGGACTAGGGCACAATGAG.

On this clone: The read falls 3 residues short of the CDR3 end, and the missing part is taken from the germline J gene. The chain combines TRBV5-1 with TRBJ2-2; no reliable D call. CDR3 length: 14 amino acids. CDR1 is SGHRS, CDR2 YFSETQ, per germline. The V gene lost 0 bases and the J gene lost 3 bases, with 6 bases spanning the gap. CDR3 DNA, as far as it was read: TGCGCCAGCAGCTTGGCTCTTGACACCGGGGAG. Translating it yields CASSLALDTGE. The complete CDR3 protein is CASSLALDTGELFF.

A remark on this clone: The read finishes 3 residues shy of the CDR3 end, and the germline J gene is used to complete it. V and J are TRBV2 and TRBJ2-7; D may be TRBD1 (5 bases). The CDR3 covers 13 residues. Germline V gene sequence: CDR1 SNHLY, CDR2 FYNNEI. V gave up 6 bases and J gave up 1 base, with 10 bases separating them. The sequenced part of the CDR3 DNA is TGTGCCAGCAGACAGGTCCGATCCTACGAG. Amino acids: CASRQVRSYE. The whole CDR3 reads CASRQVRSYEQYF.

Notes on this clone: The sequence runs out 3 residues before the end of the CDR3; the remainder is reconstructed from the germline J gene. The chain employs TRBV5-6 and TRBJ1-5, with TRBD1 as a possible D gene (5 bases). CDR3 size: 14 residues. Per germline, CDR1 SGHDT and CDR2 YYEEEE. V was trimmed by 2 bases and J by 1 base, leaving 7 bases between them. CDR3 DNA, as far as it was read: TGTGCCAGCAGCTTAGGGGAAAGCAATCAGCCC. It codes for CASSLGESNQP. The whole CDR3 protein is CASSLGESNQPQHF.

For this clone: The read falls 3 residues short of the CDR3 end, and the missing part is taken from the germline J gene. The chain carries TRBV7-3 and TRBJ2-2; TRBD1 aligns across 9 bases. The CDR3 totals 15 residues. V shed 5 bases and J 8 bases; nucleotides not matched to a gene: 9. Germline loops: CDR1 SGHTA, CDR2 FQGTGA. Here the CDR3 reads CASSPTQQGAGELFF. The CDR3 bases that were read are TGTGCCAGCAGCCCAACCCAACAGGGGGCGGGGGAG.

Note on this clone: Read data end 3 residues before the CDR3 end; the end is taken from the germline J gene. The J gene is TRBJ2-5, the V gene TRBV7-9; D remains unclear. Trimming removed 4 bases at V and 1 base at J, with 4 bases between. The CDR3 contains 12 residues. Germline V gives CDR1 SEHNR, CDR2 FQNEAQ (reference sequence). CDR3 DNA, as far as it was read: TGTGCCAGCAGCTCAATCCAAGAGACC. Its translation: CASSSIQET. Given in full, the CDR3 is CASSSIQETQYF.

Points on this clone: The read finishes 3 residues shy of the CDR3 end, and the germline J gene is used to complete it. The V gene is TRBV7-2, the J gene TRBJ1-5; 10 nucleotides agree with TRBD1. The J segment lost 7 bases and the V segment lost 5 bases, leaving 8 bases of the junction unmatched. Per germline, CDR1 SGHTA and CDR2 FQGNSA. The CDR3 sequence is 15 residues long. CDR3 DNA (partial): TGTGCCAGCAGCCAAGAGGGACAGGGGTTCCAGCCC. Translating it yields CASSQEGQGFQP. The whole CDR3 region reads CASSQEGQGFQPQHF.